This TCR beta chain was recovered during a study of regulatory T cells in long-lasting Graves disease. To make TCR beta libraries, researchers used iRepertoire HTBI primers and Arm-PCR of CDR3 regions. TCRdb re-called the multiplex PCR reads with MiXCR, one entry per CDR3 protein. Of hundreds of thousands of distinct CDR3 sequences listed, 16% are singletons. Remarks on this clonotype: Its antigen remains unidentified.

Overall study results and limits: It is possible that accuracy was reduced by the small size of the sample.

The time point is: newly diagnosed GD, antithyroid drugs for less than 3 months. Construction of the TCR library relied on RNA isolated from PBMCs. Diagnosis followed American Thyroid Association guidelines for Graves' disease. These sequences were also reported in another study, on T cells in Graves' hyperthyroidism and ophthalmopathy. Per that study: Among clonotypes expanded in thyroid above 0.001, most were also found in blood.

The specimen was peripheral blood mononuclear cells (PBMCs), collected at new diagnosis, from a patient treated with antithyroid drugs. This clonotype was sampled from a man in his forties with Graves disease.

CDR3 sequence: CASSWAGGGTDTQYF. DNA for the CDR3: TGTGCCAGCAGCTGGGCGGGGGGCGGCACAGATACGCAGTATTTT. V is TRBV7-3 and J is TRBJ2-3, with 8 bases fitting TRBD2. J lost 1 base, V lost 4 bases, and 4 bases had no gene match. The CDR3 consists of 15 residues. The germline V gene has CDR1 SGHTA and CDR2 FQGTGA.